Listed below are T cell receptor beta chains from one sample, sequenced in a study of CD8+ T cells in alopecia areata. Data came from immunoSEQ multiplex PCR; TCRdb stores just in-frame clones and leaves some out. The sample includes 100,000 to 150,000 clones, roughly 54% of them seen just once. Sequencing was performed on CD4+ T cells sorted from blood, taken at week 0. The receptors come from a human donor with alopecia areata. The CDR3 runs from the conserved cysteine through the conserved F or W. The D gene is left open where the match is weak. A clone size is listed for some rows: how often the clone was seen (once, few, many), or a class if it is expanded.

clone size	V gene	J gene	D gene	CDR3 protein	CDR3 DNA
once	TRBV19	TRBJ1-5	-	CASTEVINQPQHF	TGTGCCAGTACTGAGGTAATCAATCAGCCCCAGCATTTT
few	TRBV5-1	TRBJ1-4	-	CASSETSGSNEKLFF	TGCGCCAGCAGCGAGACCTCAGGATCTAATGAAAAACTGTTTTTT
few	TRBV5-1	TRBJ2-7	TRBD1	CASSLAVRQGAGEQYF	TGCGCCAGCAGCTTGGCCGTTCGACAGGGGGCTGGTGAGCAGTACTTC
-	TRBV5-1	TRBJ1-6	-	CASSLAGGLEDSPLHF	TGCGCCAGCAGCTTGGCGGGGGGGCTAGAGGACTCACCCCTCCACTTT
-	TRBV5-1	TRBJ2-1	TRBD2	CASSLGVAGYNEQFF	TGCGCCAGCAGCTTGGGAGTAGCGGGCTACAATGAGCAGTTCTTC
-	TRBV18	TRBJ1-3	-	CASSPSGRGLSGNTIYF	TGTGCCAGCTCACCCTCGGGCAGGGGCCTCTCTGGAAACACCATATATTTT
-	TRBV19	TRBJ1-2	-	CASSIGTAGFYGYTF	TGTGCCAGTAGTATAGGAACGGCAGGGTTCTATGGCTACACCTTC
-	TRBV25-1	TRBJ1-2	TRBD1	CASRVGRTGPGYTF	TGTGCCAGCAGAGTAGGCAGGACAGGGCCTGGCTACACCTTC
-	TRBV14	TRBJ2-1	-	CASSQDIGNNEQFF	TGTGCCAGCAGCCAAGATATAGGGAACAATGAGCAGTTCTTC
few	TRBV6-5	TRBJ1-1	TRBD1	CASSTPTGTGGSFF	TGTGCCAGCAGTACCCCGACAGGGACCGGGGGGTCTTTCTTT
few	TRBV30	TRBJ1-4	-	CAWGQHTQAGEKLFF	TGTGCCTGGGGCCAACATACCCAGGCGGGCGAAAAACTGTTTTTT
-	TRBV9	TRBJ2-7	TRBD1	CASSVGAGGNSYEQYF	TGTGCCAGCAGCGTAGGGGCAGGGGGAAACTCCTACGAGCAGTACTTC
few	TRBV5-1	TRBJ1-6	-	CASSLESDSPLHF	TGCGCCAGCAGCTTGGAGAGCGATTCACCCCTCCACTTT
few	TRBV4-3	TRBJ2-6	TRBD2	CASSLQREGSGANVLTF	TGCGCCAGCAGCCTCCAGCGGGAGGGCTCTGGGGCCAACGTCCTGACTTTC
-	TRBV9	TRBJ1-5	-	CASSVGTANQSPQHF	TGTGCCAGCAGCGTTGGGACGGCCAACCAATCGCCCCAGCATTTT
-	TRBV5-1	TRBJ1-4	-	CASSSATGTRNEKLFF	TGCGCCAGCAGCTCTGCAACAGGGACCCGTAATGAAAAACTGTTTTTT
-	TRBV15	TRBJ2-7	-	CATSSSRGLSNEQYF	TGTGCCACCAGCAGTTCCAGGGGTCTTTCAAACGAGCAGTACTTC
few	TRBV5-1	TRBJ2-5	TRBD2	CASSLAGGETQYF	TGCGCCAGCAGCTTGGCGGGGGGAGAGACCCAGTACTTC
-	TRBV5-4	TRBJ1-5	-	CASSRGGDQPQHF	TGTGCCAGCAGCCGCGGGGGGGATCAGCCCCAGCATTTT
-	TRBV7-9	TRBJ2-6	TRBD1	CASSPGQGSSGANVLTF	TGTGCCAGCAGCCCCGGACAGGGAAGCTCTGGGGCCAACGTCCTGACTTTC
few	TRBV5-4	TRBJ2-1	-	CASSSRDSGYNEQFF	TGTGCCAGCAGCTCCCGGGACTCTGGGTACAATGAGCAGTTCTTC
few	TRBV4-3	TRBJ2-3	TRBD2	CASSQAGTGGGFDTQYF	TGCGCCAGCAGCCAGGCGGGGACGGGAGGGGGATTTGATACGCAGTATTTT
-	TRBV5-1	TRBJ2-7	TRBD1	CASKTGDNEQYF	TGCGCCAGCAAGACAGGGGACAACGAGCAGTACTTC
-	TRBV4-3	TRBJ1-5	-	CASSQMDGGQPQHF	TGCGCCAGCAGCCAAATGGACGGGGGTCAGCCCCAGCATTTT
few	TRBV5-4	TRBJ1-1	TRBD1	CASSSGQGDTEAFF	TGTGCCAGCAGCTCGGGACAGGGGGACACTGAAGCTTTCTTT
few	TRBV4-1	TRBJ1-2	-	CASSQGSGDYGYTF	TGCGCCAGCAGCCAAGGATCAGGAGACTATGGCTACACCTTC
-	TRBV28	TRBJ2-1	-	CASSLSGSSYNEQFF	TGTGCCAGCAGTTTGTCAGGGAGCTCCTACAATGAGCAGTTCTTC
-	TRBV7-7	TRBJ1-6	-	CASSLYSDSPLHF	TGTGCCAGCAGCTTATACTCAGATTCACCCCTCCACTTT
once	TRBV11-3	TRBJ2-3	-	CASSLAQGDTQYF	TGTGCCAGCAGCTTGGCTCAGGGGGATACGCAGTATTTT
few	TRBV28	TRBJ2-1	-	CASSYPGIYNEQFF	TGTGCCAGCAGTTATCCAGGAATTTACAATGAGCAGTTCTTC
-	TRBV5-1	TRBJ2-3	TRBD1	CASSETGGADTQYF	TGCGCCAGCAGCGAGACAGGGGGGGCCGATACGCAGTATTTT
-	TRBV15	TRBJ2-2	-	CATSRARGGDTGELFF	TGTGCCACCAGCAGAGCCAGGGGAGGTGACACCGGGGAGCTGTTTTTT
-	TRBV15	TRBJ2-5	TRBD1	CATSELQGYQETQYF	TGTGCCACCTCAGAATTACAGGGGTACCAAGAGACCCAGTACTTC
-	TRBV27	TRBJ1-6	TRBD1	CASSLSMTGWDSPLHF	TGTGCCAGCAGTTTATCCATGACAGGGTGGGATTCACCCCTCCACTTT
-	TRBV6-1	TRBJ1-2	-	CASSDNRVGGYTF	TGTGCCAGCAGTGACAACAGGGTCGGCGGCTACACCTTC
-	TRBV7-2	TRBJ2-3	TRBD2	CASSFPGGTDTQYF	TGTGCCAGCAGCTTCCCGGGAGGGACAGATACGCAGTATTTT
-	TRBV2	TRBJ1-5	TRBD1	CASSAEQGADQPQHF	TGTGCCAGCAGCGCGGAACAGGGGGCCGACCAGCCCCAGCATTTT
-	TRBV7-2	TRBJ2-7	TRBD2	CASSWTGTSGRAGNEQYF	TGTGCCAGCAGCTGGACCGGGACTAGCGGGAGGGCCGGCAACGAGCAGTACTTC
-	TRBV6-1	TRBJ1-1	-	CASSTQSYTEAFF	TGTGCCAGCAGCACACAGTCTTACACTGAAGCTTTCTTT
few	TRBV6-6	TRBJ1-2	TRBD1	CASSYPGQSNYGYTF	TGTGCCAGCAGTTACCCGGGACAGAGTAACTATGGCTACACCTTC
-	TRBV18	TRBJ2-3	-	CASSDGGTDTQYF	TGTGCCAGCTCTGACGGCGGCACAGATACGCAGTATTTT
-	TRBV6-5	TRBJ2-3	TRBD2	CASSYSAGGSDTQYF	TGTGCCAGCAGTTATTCGGCGGGAGGTTCAGATACGCAGTATTTT
-	TRBV29-1	TRBJ2-5	-	CSAEAQGKETQYF	TGCAGCGCGGAGGCCCAAGGGAAAGAGACCCAGTACTTC
-	TRBV4-1	TRBJ2-7	-	CASSQVRRDGSYEQYF	TGCGCCAGCAGCCAAGTTCGCCGGGACGGCTCCTACGAGCAGTACTTC
-	TRBV9	TRBJ1-1	TRBD1	CASSARTGGDEAFF	TGTGCCAGCAGCGCGCGAACAGGGGGGGATGAAGCTTTCTTT
once	TRBV7-3	TRBJ2-3	TRBD2	CASSPRTSGRADTQYF	TGTGCCAGCAGCCCAAGGACTAGCGGGAGGGCAGATACGCAGTATTTT
few	TRBV28	TRBJ2-2	-	CASSLWDGEPTGELFF	TGTGCCAGCAGTTTATGGGACGGAGAGCCCACCGGGGAGCTGTTTTTT
once	TRBV30	TRBJ2-1	TRBD2	CAWSTGLAGPGGEQFF	TGTGCCTGGAGTACAGGACTAGCGGGACCTGGGGGTGAGCAGTTCTTC
-	TRBV6-1	TRBJ1-2	TRBD1	CASRGTGYLGYTF	TGTGCCAGCAGGGGGACAGGGTATCTAGGCTACACCTTC
-	TRBV30	TRBJ2-1	TRBD2	CAWVTSGRATEQFF	TGTGCCTGGGTGACTAGCGGGAGGGCCACTGAGCAGTTCTTC
-	TRBV15	TRBJ1-2	TRBD1	CATSRVLQGRDGYTF	TGTGCCACCAGCAGGGTCTTACAGGGGAGGGATGGCTACACCTTC
-	TRBV5-4	TRBJ2-3	-	CASSLAPMDTDTQYF	TGTGCCAGCAGCTTGGCTCCGATGGACACAGATACGCAGTATTTT
-	TRBV29-1	TRBJ1-5	-	CSVSFSNQPQHF	TGCAGCGTTTCATTTAGCAATCAGCCCCAGCATTTT